This T cell receptor (beta chain) was captured in a study of shared clonotypes between healthy human individuals. The CDR3 is 16 residues long. Per germline, CDR1 MDHEN and CDR2 SYDVKM. The J segment lost 5 bases and the V segment lost 3 bases, leaving 9 bases of the junction unmatched. Sequenced by immunoSEQ multiplex PCR; TCRdb stores in-frame clones only, minus some. The profile shows about 1.5 million clones, roughly 96% of them singletons. Source material: naive CD4+ T cells sorted from blood. The subset here: CD45RA+ positively selected. The TCR was taken from a man aged 25 to 45 in good health. The J gene is TRBJ2-7, the V gene TRBV28; 11 nucleotides align to TRBD1. The CDR3 region has the DNA TGTGCCAGCAGTTTCCTCCGCCGGGACAGGGGGAACGAGCAGTACTTC. It specifies CASSFLRRDRGNEQYF. Combining the CDR3 with reference TRBV28 and TRBJ2-7 gives the whole variable domain DVKVTQSSRYLVKRTGEKVFLECVQDMDHENMFWYRQDPGLGLRLIYFSYDVKMKEKGDIPEGYSVSREKKERFSLILESASTNQTSMYLCASSFLRRDRGNEQYFGPGTRLTVT.